Listed below are T cell receptor beta chains from one sample, sequenced in a study of identical twins. TCRdb processed the 5' RACE reads anew with MiXCR; each CDR3 protein has one entry. Among approximately 350,000 distinct CDR3 sequences listed, more than 9% were seen once. The same specimen was also included in a second study, on yellow fever vaccine responses in identical twins.

The sample taken for sequencing was CD8+ T cells sorted from blood. The receptors come from a woman younger than 30 in good health. Both conserved end residues are part of each CDR3. The D gene is left open where the match is weak. Some rows mark clone size as missing; the rest say once, few, many or name a class of expanded clone.

clone_size: few
j_call: TRBJ2-1
d_call: TRBD1
cdr3_length: 12
v_call: TRBV9
cdr3_nt: TGTGCCAGCACCGACAGGGACAATGAGCAGTTCTTC
cdr3_aa: CASTDRDNEQFF

clone_size: many
j_call: TRBJ2-7
d_call: TRBD1
cdr3_length: 14
v_call: TRBV12-3/TRBV12-4
cdr3_nt: TGTGCCAGCAGTTCCTCCGGGACAGGAGGGGAGCAGTACTTC
cdr3_aa: CASSSSGTGGEQYF

clone_size: many
j_call: TRBJ2-1
d_call: NA
cdr3_length: 13
v_call: TRBV6-5
cdr3_nt: TGTGCCAGCAGTCCTACGACGACCGGCGAGCAGTTCTTC
cdr3_aa: CASSPTTTGEQFF

clone_size: NA
j_call: TRBJ2-3
d_call: NA
cdr3_length: 13
v_call: TRBV20-1
cdr3_nt: TGCAGTGCCGAGGGAGGAGGGAGCGATACGCAGTATTTT
cdr3_aa: CSAEGGGSDTQYF

clone_size: NA
j_call: TRBJ2-7
d_call: TRBD2
cdr3_length: 15
v_call: TRBV7-9
cdr3_nt: TGTGCCAGCAGCTTTGTGGCTAGCGGTCATTACGAGCAGTACTTC
cdr3_aa: CASSFVASGHYEQYF

clone_size: many
j_call: TRBJ2-1
d_call: NA
cdr3_length: 15
v_call: TRBV9
cdr3_nt: TGTGCCAGCAGCGTAGGGGGGGCTGGCTACAATGAGCAGTTCTTC
cdr3_aa: CASSVGGAGYNEQFF

clone_size: many
j_call: TRBJ1-4
d_call: NA
cdr3_length: 13
v_call: TRBV12-3/TRBV12-4
cdr3_nt: TGTGCCAGCAGCCGGGACGCAAATGAAAAACTGTTTTTT
cdr3_aa: CASSRDANEKLFF

clone_size: NA
j_call: TRBJ2-7
d_call: NA
cdr3_length: 14
v_call: TRBV29-1
cdr3_nt: TGCAGCGTTGTCTCGCTTACCGACTACTACGAGCAGTACTTC
cdr3_aa: CSVVSLTDYYEQYF

clone_size: few
j_call: TRBJ1-1
d_call: TRBD1
cdr3_length: 15
v_call: TRBV4-2
cdr3_nt: TGTGCCAGCAGCCAACGACAGGGGCAGAACACTGAAGCTTTCTTT
cdr3_aa: CASSQRQGQNTEAFF

clone_size: NA
j_call: TRBJ2-1
d_call: TRBD2
cdr3_length: 15
v_call: TRBV20-1
cdr3_nt: TGCAGTGCTAAATCGGGACTAGCGGACTACAATGAGCAGTTCTTC
cdr3_aa: CSAKSGLADYNEQFF

clone_size: NA
j_call: TRBJ2-1
d_call: NA
cdr3_length: 11
v_call: TRBV20-1
cdr3_nt: TGCAGTGCAAACTTTCTCAATGAGCAGTTCTTC
cdr3_aa: CSANFLNEQFF

clone_size: NA
j_call: TRBJ2-3
d_call: NA
cdr3_length: 17
v_call: TRBV27
cdr3_nt: TGTGCCAGCAGTTTAGAGTGGGGAACCTATAGCACAGATACGCAGTATTTT
cdr3_aa: CASSLEWGTYSTDTQYF

clone_size: NA
j_call: TRBJ2-1
d_call: TRBD2
cdr3_length: 16
v_call: TRBV9
cdr3_nt: TGTGCCAGCAGCGAGTCTAGCGGGAGGGCCGTAGATGAGCAGTTCTTC
cdr3_aa: CASSESSGRAVDEQFF

clone_size: few
j_call: TRBJ2-3
d_call: NA
cdr3_length: 13
v_call: TRBV24-1
cdr3_nt: TGTGCCACCAGTGTAGGGACGGCAGATACGCAGTATTTT
cdr3_aa: CATSVGTADTQYF

clone_size: few
j_call: TRBJ2-7
d_call: NA
cdr3_length: 13
v_call: TRBV9
cdr3_nt: TGTGCCAGCTCCCGGACTGTCTCCTACGAGCAGTACTTC
cdr3_aa: CASSRTVSYEQYF

clone_size: few
j_call: TRBJ2-6
d_call: NA
cdr3_length: 19
v_call: TRBV7-8
cdr3_nt: TGTGCCAGCAGCTTATTCCGGGACTCAGCCCCCCTTGGGGCCAACGTCCTGACTTTC
cdr3_aa: CASSLFRDSAPLGANVLTF

clone_size: few
j_call: TRBJ1-6
d_call: TRBD1
cdr3_length: 16
v_call: TRBV4-1
cdr3_nt: TGCGCCAGCAGCCACGACAGGGTGGCCTATAATTCACCCCTCCACTTT
cdr3_aa: CASSHDRVAYNSPLHF

clone_size: NA
j_call: TRBJ2-7
d_call: TRBD2
cdr3_length: 16
v_call: TRBV12-3/TRBV12-4
cdr3_nt: TGTGCCAGCACTCAAAGGGGACTAGCGGGAGCCTACGAGCAGTACTTC
cdr3_aa: CASTQRGLAGAYEQYF

clone_size: NA
j_call: TRBJ2-1
d_call: NA
cdr3_length: 13
v_call: TRBV20-1
cdr3_nt: TGCAGTGCTAGAGCCCTGGAGTACAATGAGCAGTTCTTC
cdr3_aa: CSARALEYNEQFF

clone_size: many
j_call: TRBJ2-2
d_call: NA
cdr3_length: 17
v_call: TRBV12-3/TRBV12-4
cdr3_nt: TGTGCCAGCACCCCGCGAAGGGACCCTCCGAACACCGGGGAGCTGTTTTTT
cdr3_aa: CASTPRRDPPNTGELFF

clone_size: NA
j_call: TRBJ1-2
d_call: TRBD1
cdr3_length: 15
v_call: TRBV29-1
cdr3_nt: TGCAGCGTTGAGCCCGTGACAGGGGCGAGCTATGGCTACACCTTC
cdr3_aa: CSVEPVTGASYGYTF

clone_size: few
j_call: TRBJ2-1
d_call: TRBD1
cdr3_length: 12
v_call: TRBV15
cdr3_nt: TGTGCCACCAGCATGCAGGGGGATGAGCAGTTCTTC
cdr3_aa: CATSMQGDEQFF

clone_size: few
j_call: TRBJ1-1
d_call: NA
cdr3_length: 10
v_call: TRBV12-3/TRBV12-4
cdr3_nt: TGTGCCAGCAGTTTAGGTGAAGCTTTCTTT
cdr3_aa: CASSLGEAFF

clone_size: NA
j_call: TRBJ2-7
d_call: NA
cdr3_length: 15
v_call: TRBV27
cdr3_nt: TGTGCCAGCAGTTTAACCCTCGACACTCACTACGAGCAGTACTTC
cdr3_aa: CASSLTLDTHYEQYF

clone_size: NA
j_call: TRBJ2-3
d_call: TRBD1
cdr3_length: 16
v_call: TRBV5-1
cdr3_nt: TGCGCCAGCAGCGCCGGGACAGGGGACTACACAGATACGCAGTATTTT
cdr3_aa: CASSAGTGDYTDTQYF

clone_size: NA
j_call: TRBJ2-7
d_call: TRBD2
cdr3_length: 17
v_call: TRBV20-1
cdr3_nt: TGCTGTGCTAGAGACGGGGGGAGGCAGGGCAGTACCTACGAGCAGTACTTC
cdr3_aa: CCARDGGRQGSTYEQYF

clone_size: few
j_call: TRBJ2-7
d_call: NA
cdr3_length: 15
v_call: TRBV7-2
cdr3_nt: TGTGCCAGCACCCCTTCTGGCGGGGACCTTAAAGAGCAGTACTTC
cdr3_aa: CASTPSGGDLKEQYF

clone_size: few
j_call: TRBJ2-7
d_call: TRBD1
cdr3_length: 13
v_call: TRBV29-1
cdr3_nt: TGCAGCGTGGAGAGCGACAGGGGGTACGAGCAGTACTTC
cdr3_aa: CSVESDRGYEQYF

clone_size: NA
j_call: TRBJ2-2
d_call: NA
cdr3_length: 15
v_call: TRBV5-6
cdr3_nt: TGTGCCAGCAGCTTCGGGACGGATAACACCGGGGAGCTGTTTTTT
cdr3_aa: CASSFGTDNTGELFF

clone_size: few
j_call: TRBJ2-7
d_call: NA
cdr3_length: 12
v_call: TRBV12-3/TRBV12-4
cdr3_nt: TGTGCCAGCAGTATCCGTGGCTACGAGCAGTACTTC
cdr3_aa: CASSIRGYEQYF

clone_size: NA
j_call: TRBJ2-5
d_call: TRBD1
cdr3_length: 15
v_call: TRBV27
cdr3_nt: TGTGCCAGCAGTATAAGGGACAGGGACCAAGAGACCCAGTACTTC
cdr3_aa: CASSIRDRDQETQYF

clone_size: few
j_call: TRBJ1-5
d_call: NA
cdr3_length: 12
v_call: TRBV23-1
cdr3_nt: TGCGCCAGCAGTCAATCGTATTTACGGGATCATTTT
cdr3_aa: CASSQSYLRDHF

clone_size: many
j_call: TRBJ1-1
d_call: NA
cdr3_length: 12
v_call: TRBV4-1
cdr3_nt: TGCGCCAGCAAGAATGAGAACACTGAAGCTTTCTTT
cdr3_aa: CASKNENTEAFF

clone_size: NA
j_call: TRBJ2-1
d_call: TRBD2
cdr3_length: 16
v_call: TRBV12-3/TRBV12-4
cdr3_nt: TGTGCCAGCAGTTTAGCGCGGGCTAGCGGGAGTCTAGGGCAGTTCTTC
cdr3_aa: CASSLARASGSLGQFF

clone_size: NA
j_call: TRBJ2-1
d_call: NA
cdr3_length: 14
v_call: TRBV20-1
cdr3_nt: TGCAGTGCTAGAGCGCTACCCGGTCAAAAGGGGCAGTTCTTC
cdr3_aa: CSARALPGQKGQFF

clone_size: few
j_call: TRBJ1-5
d_call: NA
cdr3_length: 15
v_call: TRBV21-1
cdr3_nt: TGTGCCAGCAGCAAGACAGGTAATAGCAATCAGCCCCAGCATTTT
cdr3_aa: CASSKTGNSNQPQHF

clone_size: many
j_call: TRBJ2-3
d_call: TRBD1
cdr3_length: 14
v_call: TRBV28
cdr3_nt: TGTGCCAGCAGTCACGGGACAGGGACAGATACGCAGTATTTT
cdr3_aa: CASSHGTGTDTQYF

clone_size: few
j_call: TRBJ1-3
d_call: TRBD1
cdr3_length: 16
v_call: TRBV20-1
cdr3_nt: TGCAGTGCTATACCCCTGGACAGGGACTCTGGAAACACCATATATTTT
cdr3_aa: CSAIPLDRDSGNTIYF

clone_size: NA
j_call: TRBJ1-1
d_call: NA
cdr3_length: 16
v_call: TRBV4-1
cdr3_nt: TGCGCCAGCAGCCAAAGTCTAGGTACAGCGAACACTGAAGCTTTCTTT
cdr3_aa: CASSQSLGTANTEAFF

clone_size: few
j_call: TRBJ2-7
d_call: NA
cdr3_length: 13
v_call: TRBV6-1
cdr3_nt: TGTGCCAGCACCTCTGCGGGCTGGAGCGAGCAGTACTTC
cdr3_aa: CASTSAGWSEQYF

clone_size: NA
j_call: TRBJ1-2
d_call: NA
cdr3_length: 15
v_call: TRBV13
cdr3_nt: TGTGCCAGCAGCTTAGGGACAAATGCTAACTATGGCTACACCTTC
cdr3_aa: CASSLGTNANYGYTF

clone_size: NA
j_call: TRBJ2-2
d_call: TRBD1
cdr3_length: 14
v_call: TRBV10-2
cdr3_nt: TGCGCCAGCAGTACGGACAGGGTTCGCGGGGAGCTGTTTTTT
cdr3_aa: CASSTDRVRGELFF

clone_size: few
j_call: TRBJ2-5
d_call: NA
cdr3_length: 14
v_call: TRBV10-1
cdr3_nt: TGCGCCAGCAGTGAGTCGTGGGACGGAGGAACCCAGTACTTC
cdr3_aa: CASSESWDGGTQYF

clone_size: NA
j_call: TRBJ2-7
d_call: TRBD1
cdr3_length: 13
v_call: TRBV20-1
cdr3_nt: TGCAGTGCTCCCTACAGGGGAGACTACGAGCAGTACTTC
cdr3_aa: CSAPYRGDYEQYF

clone_size: NA
j_call: TRBJ2-1
d_call: TRBD2
cdr3_length: 15
v_call: TRBV9
cdr3_nt: TGTGCCAGCAGCGACGAAGCGGGAGCCTACAATGAGCAGTTCTTC
cdr3_aa: CASSDEAGAYNEQFF

clone_size: once
j_call: TRBJ2-7
d_call: NA
cdr3_length: 13
v_call: TRBV20-1
cdr3_nt: TGCAGTGCTAGCCAGGACGGGATCCACGAGCAGTACTTC
cdr3_aa: CSASQDGIHEQYF